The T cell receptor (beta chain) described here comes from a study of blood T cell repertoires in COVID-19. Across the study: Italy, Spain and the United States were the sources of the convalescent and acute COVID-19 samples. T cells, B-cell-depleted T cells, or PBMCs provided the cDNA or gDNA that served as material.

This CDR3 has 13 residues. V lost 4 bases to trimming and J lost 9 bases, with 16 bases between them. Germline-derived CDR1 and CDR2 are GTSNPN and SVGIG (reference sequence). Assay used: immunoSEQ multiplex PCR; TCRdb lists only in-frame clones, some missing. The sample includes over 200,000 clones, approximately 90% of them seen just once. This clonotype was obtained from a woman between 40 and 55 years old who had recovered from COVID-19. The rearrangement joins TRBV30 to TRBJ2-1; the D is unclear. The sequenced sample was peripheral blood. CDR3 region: CAWTNLGYIEQFF. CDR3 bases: TGTGCCTGGACAAACTTGGGCTATATTGAGCAGTTCTTC. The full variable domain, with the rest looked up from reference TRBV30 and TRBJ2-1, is SQTIHQWPATLVQPVGSPLSLECTVEGTSNPNLYWYRQAAGRGLQLLFYSVGIGQISSEVPQNLSASRPQDRQFILSSKKLLLSDSGFYLCAWTNLGYIEQFFGPGTRLTVL.